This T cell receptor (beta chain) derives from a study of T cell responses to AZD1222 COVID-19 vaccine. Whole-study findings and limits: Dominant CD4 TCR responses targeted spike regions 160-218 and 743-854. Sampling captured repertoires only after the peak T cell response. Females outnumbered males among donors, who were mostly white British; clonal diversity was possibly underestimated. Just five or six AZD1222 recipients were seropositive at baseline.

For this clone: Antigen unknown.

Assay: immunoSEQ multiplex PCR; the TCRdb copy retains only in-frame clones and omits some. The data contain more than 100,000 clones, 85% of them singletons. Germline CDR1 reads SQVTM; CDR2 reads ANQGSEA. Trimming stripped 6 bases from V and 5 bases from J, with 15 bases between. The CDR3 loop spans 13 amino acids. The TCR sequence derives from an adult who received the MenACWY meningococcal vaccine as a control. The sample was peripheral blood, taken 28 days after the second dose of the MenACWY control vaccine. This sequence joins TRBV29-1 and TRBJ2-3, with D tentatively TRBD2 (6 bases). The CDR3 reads CSVRPGGEDTQYF. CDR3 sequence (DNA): TGCAGCGTGCGCCCCGGGGGTGAAGATACGCAGTATTTT.